These T cell receptor beta chains were read from a single sample in a study of CD8 T cells in Susac syndrome. MiXCR, applied by TCRdb to the immunoSEQ multiplex PCR reads, yields one record per CDR3 protein. The sample has about 180,000 distinct CDR3 sequences, about 95% seen once. Material: CD8+ T cells from PBMCs. Every receptor here comes from a human donor with multiple sclerosis. Each CDR3 is given without its conserved first and last residue. Each record gives: J gene, clone size, V gene, CDR3 protein. Not all rows give a size; the values are once, few, many and, for expanded clones, a class.

TRBJ2-1,once,TRBV29-1,SVEGLAGLSSYNEQF
TRBJ1-6,-,TRBV20-1,SAEEGSSYNSPLH
TRBJ1-2,-,TRBV4-1,ASSQGTGAPFYYGYT
TRBJ1-1,-,TRBV9,ASSVRTNTEAF
TRBJ2-4,-,TRBV11-2,ASSLANIPKNIQY
TRBJ1-2,-,TRBV7-9,ASTDGTAWYGYT
TRBJ2-4,-,TRBV20-1,SASPGTGDSAKNIQY
TRBJ2-7,-,TRBV3-1,ASSQVRSSYEQY
TRBJ2-6,-,TRBV2,ASRRQGVPGANVLT
TRBJ2-1,-,TRBV27,ASSVDQSYNEQF
TRBJ1-1,-,TRBV3-1,ASSQDGGMMGAF
TRBJ2-7,-,TRBV7-9,ASSVTGSHEQY
TRBJ2-7,-,TRBV20-1,SARGVWERGAAYEQY
TRBJ2-1,-,TRBV12-3/TRBV12-4,ASSLLALHNEQF
TRBJ1-5,-,TRBV7-2,ASSTHDLSNQPQH